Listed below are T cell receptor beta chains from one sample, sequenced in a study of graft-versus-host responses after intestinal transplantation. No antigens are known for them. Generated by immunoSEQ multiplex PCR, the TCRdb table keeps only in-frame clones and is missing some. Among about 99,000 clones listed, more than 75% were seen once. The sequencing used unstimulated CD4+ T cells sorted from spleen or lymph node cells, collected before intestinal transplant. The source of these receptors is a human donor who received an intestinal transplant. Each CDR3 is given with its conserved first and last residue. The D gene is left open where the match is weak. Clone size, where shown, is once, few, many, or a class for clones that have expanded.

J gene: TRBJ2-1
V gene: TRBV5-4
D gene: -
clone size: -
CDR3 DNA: TGTGCCAGCAGCTTGCGGGGAGAAGGGAATGAGCAGTTCTTC
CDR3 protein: CASSLRGEGNEQFF

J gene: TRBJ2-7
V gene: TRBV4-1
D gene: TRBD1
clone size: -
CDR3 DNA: TGCGCCAGCAGCCAGCAGCCTTCCGGGACAGGGAGTCGGGTGCAGTACTTC
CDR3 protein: CASSQQPSGTGSRVQYF

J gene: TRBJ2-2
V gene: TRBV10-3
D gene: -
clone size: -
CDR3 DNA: TGTGCCATCGGGACCTCGAACACCGGGGAGCTGTTTTTT
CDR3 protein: CAIGTSNTGELFF

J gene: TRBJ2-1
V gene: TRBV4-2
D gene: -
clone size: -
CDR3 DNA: TGTGCCAGCAGCCAAGACCTGGCGGCTGGGCCCCTCAATGAGCAGTTCTTC
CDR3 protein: CASSQDLAAGPLNEQFF

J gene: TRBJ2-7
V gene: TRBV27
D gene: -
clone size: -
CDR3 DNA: TGTGCCAGCAGGAGACTAGGGGGGACCTACGAGCAGTACTTC
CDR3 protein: CASRRLGGTYEQYF

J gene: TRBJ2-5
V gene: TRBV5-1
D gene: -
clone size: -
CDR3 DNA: TGCGCCAGCAGCTCGGGGTCAGGGACTTCAAAAGAGACCCAGTACTTC
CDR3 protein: CASSSGSGTSKETQYF

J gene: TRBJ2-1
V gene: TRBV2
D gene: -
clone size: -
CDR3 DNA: TGTGCCAGCAGCGGGAGCTCCTACAATGAGCAGTTCTTC
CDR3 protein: CASSGSSYNEQFF

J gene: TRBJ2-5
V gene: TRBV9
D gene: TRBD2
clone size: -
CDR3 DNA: TGTGCCAGCAGCGTTGGGTCGGGGAGGGGAGAGACCCAGTACTTC
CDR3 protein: CASSVGSGRGETQYF

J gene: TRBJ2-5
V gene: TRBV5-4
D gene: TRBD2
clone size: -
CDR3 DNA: TGTGCCAGCAGTTCGCGGGAGGGTACAGAGACCCAGTACTTC
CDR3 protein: CASSSREGTETQYF

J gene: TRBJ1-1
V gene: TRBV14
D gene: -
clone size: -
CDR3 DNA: TGTGCCAGCAGCCAACCGGGACTCCCGAACACTGAAGCTTTCTTT
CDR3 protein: CASSQPGLPNTEAFF

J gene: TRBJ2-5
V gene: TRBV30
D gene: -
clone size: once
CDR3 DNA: TGTGCCTGGGGGCGGAAGTTAGAGACCCAGTACTTC
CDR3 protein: CAWGRKLETQYF

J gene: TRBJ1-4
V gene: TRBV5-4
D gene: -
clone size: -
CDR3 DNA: TGTGCCAGCAGCTTCGACCCTTCGGGCCGAAATGAAAAACTGTTTTTT
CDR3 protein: CASSFDPSGRNEKLFF

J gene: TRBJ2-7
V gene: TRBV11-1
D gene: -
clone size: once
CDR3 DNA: TGTGCCAGCAGCCGGGACCCCACCTACGAGCAGTACTTC
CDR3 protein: CASSRDPTYEQYF

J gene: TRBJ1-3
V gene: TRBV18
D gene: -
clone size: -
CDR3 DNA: TGTGCCAGCTCACCCGGGACCGGGACGGGAAACACCATATATTTT
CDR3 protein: CASSPGTGTGNTIYF

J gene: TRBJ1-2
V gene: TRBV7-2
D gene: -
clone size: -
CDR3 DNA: TGTGCCAGCAGCTCTCCACGGCTCGGACTAGGCTACACCTTC
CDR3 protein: CASSSPRLGLGYTF

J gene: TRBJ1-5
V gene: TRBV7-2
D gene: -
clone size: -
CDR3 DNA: TGTGCCAGCAGCACCTCTCCTTTCGGGGTATCTAATCAGCCCCAGCATTTT
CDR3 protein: CASSTSPFGVSNQPQHF

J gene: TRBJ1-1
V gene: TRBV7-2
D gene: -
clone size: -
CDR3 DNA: TGTGCCAGCAGCTTATTGAGGGCTGAAGCTTTCTTT
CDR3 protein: CASSLLRAEAFF

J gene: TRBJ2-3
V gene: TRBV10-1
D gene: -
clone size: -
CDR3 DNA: TGCGCCAGCAGTGAGTCGGGAGGAGGGGGATACACAGATACGCAGTATTTT
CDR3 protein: CASSESGGGGYTDTQYF

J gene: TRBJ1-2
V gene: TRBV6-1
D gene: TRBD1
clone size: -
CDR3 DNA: TGTGCCAGCAGTTTGGAGGGGGCTCCTTATGGCTACACCTTC
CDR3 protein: CASSLEGAPYGYTF

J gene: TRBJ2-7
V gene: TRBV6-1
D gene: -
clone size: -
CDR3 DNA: TGTGCCAGCCAGAAAGCGGTCTCCTACGAGCAGTACTTC
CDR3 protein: CASQKAVSYEQYF

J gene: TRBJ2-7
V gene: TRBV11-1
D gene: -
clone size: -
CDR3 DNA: TGTGCCAGCAGCATCCCCACCCTGGGCTCTCCCGCGCAGTACTTC
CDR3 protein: CASSIPTLGSPAQYF

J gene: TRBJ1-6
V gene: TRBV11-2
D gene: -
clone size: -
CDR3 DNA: TGTGCCAGCAGCGCCGGGACATCCAGTTCACCCCTCCACTTT
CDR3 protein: CASSAGTSSSPLHF

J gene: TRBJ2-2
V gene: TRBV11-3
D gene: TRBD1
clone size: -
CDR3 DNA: TGTGCCAGCAGCTGGGGACAGGGAAGGTCCGGGGAGCTGTTTTTT
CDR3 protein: CASSWGQGRSGELFF

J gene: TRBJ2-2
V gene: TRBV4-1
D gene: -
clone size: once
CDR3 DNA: TGCGCCAGCAGCCAAGAAGGGGGGCGCACCGGGGAGCTGTTTTTT
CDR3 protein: CASSQEGGRTGELFF

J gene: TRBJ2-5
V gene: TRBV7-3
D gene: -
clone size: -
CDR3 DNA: TGTGCCAGCAGCAGGGGACGGATGGGGCAAGAGACCCAGTACTTC
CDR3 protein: CASSRGRMGQETQYF

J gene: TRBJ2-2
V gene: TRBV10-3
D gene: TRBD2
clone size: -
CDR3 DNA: TGTGCCTCCGGACTAGAAAAAGCCGGGGAGCTGTTTTTT
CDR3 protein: CASGLEKAGELFF

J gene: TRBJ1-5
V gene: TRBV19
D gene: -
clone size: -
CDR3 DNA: TGTGCCAGTAGTATATCGGTCCCAGGGGAGGTTCAGCCCCAGCATTTT
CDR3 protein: CASSISVPGEVQPQHF

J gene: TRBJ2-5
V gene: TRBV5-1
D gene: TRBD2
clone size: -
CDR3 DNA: TGCGCCAGCAGTCGGACTAGCGGGGGCCAAGAGACCCAGTACTTC
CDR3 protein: CASSRTSGGQETQYF

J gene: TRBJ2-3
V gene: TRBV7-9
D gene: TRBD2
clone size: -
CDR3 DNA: TGTGCCAGCAGCCTCACTAGCGGGAGAGCCACAGATACGCAGTATTTT
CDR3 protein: CASSLTSGRATDTQYF

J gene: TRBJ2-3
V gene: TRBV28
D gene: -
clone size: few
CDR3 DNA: TGTGCCAGCAGTCCAGCCGGGTTTCTGGCCACGCAGTATTTT
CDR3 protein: CASSPAGFLATQYF

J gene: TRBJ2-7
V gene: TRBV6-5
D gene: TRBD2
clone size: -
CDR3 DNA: TGTGCCAGCAGGCTCAGAAAGCGGGGGACCTACGAGCAGTACTTC
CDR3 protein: CASRLRKRGTYEQYF

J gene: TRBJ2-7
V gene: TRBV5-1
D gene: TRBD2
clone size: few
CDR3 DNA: TGCGCCAGCAGCCTACAGCGGGAGTACGAGCAGTACTTC
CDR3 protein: CASSLQREYEQYF

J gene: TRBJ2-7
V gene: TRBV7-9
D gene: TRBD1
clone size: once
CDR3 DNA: TGTGCCAGCAGCCCACAGGGGGCGTCCTACGAGCAGTACTTC
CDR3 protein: CASSPQGASYEQYF

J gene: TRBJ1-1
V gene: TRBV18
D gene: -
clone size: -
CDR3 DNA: TGTGCCAGCTCAACAGACAGCAACACTGAAGCTTTCTTT
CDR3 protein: CASSTDSNTEAFF

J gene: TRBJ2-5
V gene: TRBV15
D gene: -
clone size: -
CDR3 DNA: TGTGCCACCAGCAGAGACCGACTAGTTCCCCAAGAGACCCAGTACTTC
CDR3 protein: CATSRDRLVPQETQYF

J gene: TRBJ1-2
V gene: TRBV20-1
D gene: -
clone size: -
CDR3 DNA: TGCAGTGCTAGGGGGCTAGGGGGCTACACCTTC
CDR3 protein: CSARGLGGYTF

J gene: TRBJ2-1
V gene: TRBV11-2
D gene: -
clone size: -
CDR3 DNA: TGTGCCAGCAGCTTTATTCATGAGCAGTTCTTC
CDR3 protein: CASSFIHEQFF

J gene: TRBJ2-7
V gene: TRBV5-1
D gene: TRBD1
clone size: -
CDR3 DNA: TGCGCCAGCAGCTCAGTGACAGGGGACTACGAGCAGTACTTC
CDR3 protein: CASSSVTGDYEQYF

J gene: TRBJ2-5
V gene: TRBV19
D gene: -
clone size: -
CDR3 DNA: TGTGCCAGTAGTATGGGTGGAGGGACCCAGTACTTC
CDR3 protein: CASSMGGGTQYF

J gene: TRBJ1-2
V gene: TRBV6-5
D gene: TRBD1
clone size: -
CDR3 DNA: TGTGCCAGCAGTTACTTGGACAGGGCGGATGGCTACACCTTC
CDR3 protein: CASSYLDRADGYTF

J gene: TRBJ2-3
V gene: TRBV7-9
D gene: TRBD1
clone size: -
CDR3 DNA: TGTGCGACAGGGGTAGATACGCAGTATTTT
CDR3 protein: CATGVDTQYF

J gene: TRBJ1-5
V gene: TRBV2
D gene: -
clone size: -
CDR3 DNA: TGTGCCAGCAGTGATGTGTCAGGGAGTCAGCCCCAGCATTTT
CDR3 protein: CASSDVSGSQPQHF

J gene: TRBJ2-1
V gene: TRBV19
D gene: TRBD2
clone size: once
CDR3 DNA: TGTGCCAGTAGTTCTCTAGCGGGACGCAATGAGCAGTTCTTC
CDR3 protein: CASSSLAGRNEQFF

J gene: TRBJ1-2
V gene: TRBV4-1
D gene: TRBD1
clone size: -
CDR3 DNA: TGCGCCAGCAGCCAAGGCCCCGGACAGGACTACTATGGCTACACCTTC
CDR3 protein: CASSQGPGQDYYGYTF

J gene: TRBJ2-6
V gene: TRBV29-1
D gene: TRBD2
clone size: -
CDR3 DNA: TGCAGCGTCGGGACTAGTGGGAGCTCTGGGGCCAACGTCCTGACTTTC
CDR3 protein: CSVGTSGSSGANVLTF

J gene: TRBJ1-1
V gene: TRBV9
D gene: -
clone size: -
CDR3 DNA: TGTGCCAGCAGCCCCTATCCGGGATCCCTTACTGAAGCTTTCTTT
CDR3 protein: CASSPYPGSLTEAFF

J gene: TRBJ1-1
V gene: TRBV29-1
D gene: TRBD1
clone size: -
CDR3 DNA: TGCAGCGTTGATGGCAGGGGGAGGAACACTGAAGCTTTCTTT
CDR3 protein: CSVDGRGRNTEAFF

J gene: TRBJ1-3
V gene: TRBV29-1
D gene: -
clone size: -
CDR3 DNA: TGCAGCTCCCGCGGGTCTGGAAACACCATATATTTT
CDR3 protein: CSSRGSGNTIYF

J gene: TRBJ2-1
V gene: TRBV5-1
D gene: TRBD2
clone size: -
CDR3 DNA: TGCGCCAGCAGCGTGCGACTAGCGGGATCCTACAATGAGCAGTTCTTC
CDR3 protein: CASSVRLAGSYNEQFF

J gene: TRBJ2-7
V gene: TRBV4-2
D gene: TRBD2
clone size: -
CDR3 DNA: TGTGCCAGCAGCCAAGATTTTAGCGGGAGCTACTACGAGCAGTACTTC
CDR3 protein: CASSQDFSGSYYEQYF

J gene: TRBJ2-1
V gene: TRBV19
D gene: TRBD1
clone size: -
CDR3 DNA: TGTGCCAGTAGCATACAGGGGATGGCTTACAATGAGCAGTTCTTC
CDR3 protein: CASSIQGMAYNEQFF

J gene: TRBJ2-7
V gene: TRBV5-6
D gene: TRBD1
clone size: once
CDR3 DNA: TGTGCCAGCAGCTTGCTTGCCGGGACAGGGGCCTACGAGCAGTACTTC
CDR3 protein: CASSLLAGTGAYEQYF

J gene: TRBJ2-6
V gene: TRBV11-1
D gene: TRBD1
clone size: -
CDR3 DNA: TGTGCCAGCAGCGGAGGGACAGGGGAGTCTGGGGCCAACGTCCTGACTTTC
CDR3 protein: CASSGGTGESGANVLTF